The next 28 T cell receptor beta chains were all read from a single sample in a study of CD8+CD57+ T cells in acquired aplastic anemia. CDR3 and TCR beta VDJ profiling relied on a genomic DNA template. Using its own MiXCR run on the reads, TCRdb lists one record per CDR3 protein. The sample yields some 180,000 distinct CDR3 sequences, under 55% seen once. The material sequenced was sorted CD4+, CD8+, or CD8+CD57+ T cells (not recorded which) from PBMCs. These receptors were taken from a human donor in good health.

To note about this clonotype: A much larger clone lies a single base off, so this may be a read error. V gene TRBV7-2 combines with J gene TRBJ1-3; no definite D call. The CDR3 has 15 residues. Germline lookup yields CDR1 SGHTA and CDR2 FQGNSA. Trimming took off 10 bases at V and 6 bases at J, with 22 bases between the two ends. CDR3: CANSRTLHSPNTIYF. For the CDR3, the DNA is TGTGCCAACAGTAGAACTCTTCATTCTCCAAACACCATATATTTT.

In its sample, this clonotype was seen a few times. The chain uses TRBV7-2 and TRBJ1-1, with unresolved D. Germline CDR1 reads SGHTA; CDR2 reads FQGNSA. The CDR3 is 12 residues long. Trimming removed 7 bases from V and 4 bases from J, with 10 bases in between. CDR3 sequence (DNA): TGTGCCAGCACCGAAGATGGCACTGAAGCTTTCTTT. Translated: CASTEDGTEAFF. Variable domain in full (rest from reference TRBV7-2 and TRBJ1-1): GAGVSQSPSNKVTEKGKDVELRCDPISGHTALYWYRQSLGQGLEFLIYFQGNSAPDKSGLPSDRFSAERTGGSVSTLTIQRTQQEDSAVYLCASTEDGTEAFFGQGTRLTVV.

This clonotype was seen ten or more times. V gene TRBV4-1 combines with J gene TRBJ2-2; 10 bases match TRBD2. Germline values: CDR1 MGHRA, CDR2 YSYEKL. V trimming: 4 bases; J trimming: 2 bases; junction bases outside the gene matches: 4. This CDR3 contains 16 residues. CDR3 residues: CASSPGLAINTGELFF. The DNA of the CDR3 is TGCGCCAGCAGCCCGGGACTAGCGATAAACACCGGGGAGCTGTTTTTT.

In its sample, this clonotype was seen many times. The chain uses TRBV6-6 and TRBJ1-1, with TRBD1 matching 7 bases. From germline, CDR1 is MNHNY and CDR2 SVGAGI (reference sequence). CDR3 length: 12 residues. The ends lost 6 bases at V and 5 bases at J; junction bases unmatched: 3. The CDR3 loop is CASSQGETEAFF. CDR3 bases: TGTGCCAGCAGCCAGGGGGAAACTGAAGCTTTCTTT.

Points on this clonotype: A much larger clone lies one base from this, so it may be a read error. V is TRBV11-2 and J is TRBJ2-7, with D perhaps matching TRBD2 (7 bases). Germline V lookup: CDR1 SGHAT, CDR2 FQNNGV. This CDR3 region has 15 residues. V gave up 3 bases and J gave up 5 bases, with 17 bases separating them. CDR3 coding DNA: TGTGCCAGCAGCTTGGGGGGGCTAGCGGCTAACGAGCAGTACTTC. Translation gives CASSLGGLAANEQYF.

This chain uses TRBV4-3 with TRBJ1-2; 7 bases are a match to TRBD1. In germline, CDR1 is LGHNA, CDR2 YSLEER. V gave up 4 bases and J gave up 6 bases; unmatched junction bases: 11. The CDR3 totals 15 residues. The CDR3 here is CASSLTDRAGNGYTF. CDR3 nucleotide sequence: TGCGCCAGCAGCCTAACCGACAGGGCGGGTAATGGCTACACCTTC.

As regards this clonotype: A much larger clone differs by one base, so this may be a read error. The chain carries TRBV25-1 and TRBJ1-4; 7 nucleotides agree with TRBD1. Germline CDR1 MGHDK, CDR2 SYGVNS. This CDR3 is built from 16 residues. The J segment lost 8 bases and the V segment lost 4 bases, leaving 13 bases of the junction unmatched. The CDR3 coding sequence is TGTGCCAGCAGTGGGAACAGGGGCCGAGGAGGGGAAAAACTGTTTTTT. This encodes CASSGNRGRGGEKLFF.

This chain joins TRBV29-1 and TRBJ2-3, with D unresolved. The CDR3 is 13 amino acids. CDR1 SQVTM and CDR2 ANQGSEA come from the germline V gene. Between the trimmed V and J ends, which lost 6 bases and 0 bases, there was a span of 10 bases. CDR3 sequence (DNA): TGCAGCGTAACTTTCGGGAGCACAGATACGCAGTATTTT. Its translation: CSVTFGSTDTQYF.

The chain links TRBV19 to TRBJ2-1, with 9 bases matching TRBD2. Trimming cost V 6 bases and J 4 bases; bases outside gene matches: 4. The CDR3 is made up of 14 amino acids. CDR1 LNHDA and CDR2 SQIVND come from the germline V gene (reference sequence). CDR3 nucleotide sequence: TGTGCCAGTAGCAGAAGCGGGGGGTACAATGAGCAGTTCTTC. Its protein product is CASSRSGGYNEQFF.

The CDR3 loop reads CSFARVGIFGSYEQYF. Written as DNA, the CDR3 is TGCAGCTTTGCTAGAGTTGGCATTTTCGGCTCCTACGAGCAGTACTTC. The J gene is TRBJ2-7, the V gene TRBV29-1, with no clear D. The V gene lost 8 bases and the J gene lost 0 bases, with 23 bases spanning the gap. Germline V gene lookup returns CDR1 SQVTM and CDR2 ANQGSEA. CDR3 length equals 16 residues.

This clonotype was detected ten times or more. The chain uses TRBV29-1 and TRBJ2-3; 7 bases agree with TRBD2. Germline CDR1 and CDR2: SQVTM and ANQGSEA. Losses at the gene ends were 3 bases for V and 1 base for J; bases not matched to a gene: 4. CDR3 length: 14 residues. The CDR3 coding sequence is TGCAGCGTTGACAAGCGGGACCGCACAGATACGCAGTATTTT. It codes for CSVDKRDRTDTQYF.

This clonotype was seen many times. The J gene is TRBJ2-7, the V gene TRBV5-1, with a tentative D call TRBD2 (5 bases). Germline CDR1 is SGHRS and CDR2 is YFSETQ. V dropped 0 bases and J dropped 3 bases, with 13 bases sitting between them. This CDR3 is built from 15 residues. The chain's CDR3 is CASSLGGPLVYEQYF. CDR3 bases: TGCGCCAGCAGCTTGGGAGGGCCCTTGGTCTACGAGCAGTACTTC. Full variable domain (remainder filled in from reference TRBV5-1 and TRBJ2-7): KAGVTQTPRYLIKTRGQQVTLSCSPISGHRSVSWYQQTPGQGLQFLFEYFSETQRNKGNFPGRFSGRQFSNSRSEMNVSTLELGDSALYLCASSLGGPLVYEQYFGPGTRLTVT.

The chain has TRBV11-1 and TRBJ2-1; TRBD2 might be the D (5 bases). The ends were cut back, 6 bases at V and 6 bases at J, with 18 bases in the middle. CDR1 SGHAT and CDR2 FQDESV come from the germline V gene (reference sequence). The CDR3 runs 15 residues. The CDR3 loop is CASRVGREGSNEQFF. For the CDR3, the DNA is TGTGCCAGCAGGGTCGGACGGGAAGGGTCCAATGAGCAGTTCTTC. Full variable domain (remainder filled in from reference TRBV11-1 and TRBJ2-1): EAEVAQSPRYKITEKSQAVAFWCDPISGHATLYWYRQILGQGPELLVQFQDESVVDDSQLPKDRFSAERLKGVDSTLKIQPAELGDSAMYLCASRVGREGSNEQFFGPGTRLTVL.

In this sample, this clonotype turned up a few times. V and J are TRBV10-3 and TRBJ1-1; 7 bases match TRBD1. J lost 1 base, V lost 10 bases, and 3 bases had no gene match. Germline V gene data show CDR1 as ENHRY and CDR2 as SYGVKD. The CDR3 runs to 12 residues. CDR3 sequence: CASRDRNTEAFF. The CDR3 DNA follows: TGTGCCAGCCGGGACAGGAACACTGAAGCTTTCTTT.

The rearrangement joins TRBV18 to TRBJ2-5, with 7 bases fitting TRBD1. This CDR3 region has 15 residues. CDR1 is KGHSH, CDR2 LQKENI, per germline. Trimming removed 4 bases from V and 3 bases from J; junction bases left unmatched: 8. The CDR3 region is CASSLGIGTEETQYF. CDR3 DNA: TGTGCCAGCTCACTTGGGATTGGGACAGAAGAGACCCAGTACTTC.

The CDR3 DNA follows: TGTGCCAGCAGCTTAGCGCGAAGCACCATATATTTT. Its translation is CASSLARSTIYF. The chain carries TRBV7-2 and TRBJ1-3; unclear D gene. Trimming left V 0 bases short and J 9 bases short, with 6 bases between. The CDR3 totals 12 residues. Germline V gene data show CDR1 as SGHTA and CDR2 as FQGNSA.

The gene calls are TRBV2 and TRBJ2-7; D is unresolved. There are 14 residues in the CDR3. Germline CDR1 is SNHLY and CDR2 is FYNNEI. The germline V and J ends were trimmed by 2 bases and 5 bases, with 13 bases remaining between them. The CDR3: CASSERPIGNEQYF. The CDR3, as DNA: TGTGCCAGCAGTGAACGTCCCATTGGCAACGAGCAGTACTTC. Drawing the rest from reference TRBV2 and TRBJ2-7, the complete variable domain is EPEVTQTPSHQVTQMGQEVILRCVPISNHLYFYWYRQILGQKVEFLVSFYNNEISEKSEIFDDQFSVERPDGSNFTLKIRSTKLEDSAMYFCASSERPIGNEQYFGPGTRLTVT.

This clonotype was detected many times. This chain joins TRBV5-1 and TRBJ2-7; TRBD2 matches at 11 bases. CDR3 length equals 15 residues. The ends lost 4 bases at V and 0 bases at J; junction bases unmatched: 3. From germline, CDR1 is SGHRS and CDR2 YFSETQ. The CDR3 DNA reads as TGCGCCAGCAGCCCGGGACTAGCGGTCTCCTACGAGCAGTACTTC. Translated, it gives CASSPGLAVSYEQYF.

This clonotype showed up many times. The CDR3 DNA reads as TGTGCCAGCTCACTGAACCCCTACGAGCAGTACTTC. Translation gives CASSLNPYEQYF. This chain joins TRBV18 and TRBJ2-7; D is unresolved. V was trimmed by 4 bases and J by 2 bases, leaving 6 bases between them. The CDR3 sequence is 12 residues long. Germline V lookup: CDR1 KGHSH, CDR2 LQKENI. The variable domain in full, completed from reference TRBV18 and TRBJ2-7, reads NAGVMQNPRHLVRRRGQEARLRCSPMKGHSHVYWYRQLPEEGLKFMVYLQKENIIDESGMPKERFSAEFPKEGPSILRIQQVVRGDSAAYFCASSLNPYEQYFGPGTRLTVT.

In its sample, this clonotype was seen many times. This chain links TRBV20-1 with TRBJ1-6; D might be TRBD1 (5 bases). Trimming left V 3 bases short and J 1 base short, with 7 bases between. Germline CDR1 and CDR2: DFQATT and SNEGSKA (reference sequence). The CDR3 extends over 14 amino acids. The CDR3 DNA is TGCAGTGCTAGCTGGGGGTCCTATAATTCACCCCTCCACTTT. Amino acids: CSASWGSYNSPLHF.

The chain links TRBV29-1 to TRBJ1-4; 8 bases are a match to TRBD1. Trimming cost V 3 bases and J 8 bases; bases outside gene matches: 5. The germline gives CDR1 SQVTM, CDR2 ANQGSEA. The CDR3 extends over 13 amino acids. CDR3 sequence reads: CSVEGTGQEKLFF. The DNA of the CDR3 is TGCAGCGTTGAGGGGACAGGACAGGAAAAACTGTTTTTT. Together with reference TRBV29-1 and TRBJ1-4, the CDR3 gives the full variable domain: SAVISQKPSRDICQRGTSLTIQCQVDSQVTMMFWYRQQPGQSLTLIATANQGSEATYESGFVIDKFPISRPNLTFSTLTVSNMSPEDSSIYLCSVEGTGQEKLFFGSGTQLSVL.

This clonotype was recorded many times. This chain uses TRBV11-3 with TRBJ1-2, with TRBD1 matching over 11 bases. CDR3 size: 14 residues. Germline loops: CDR1 SGHNT, CDR2 YENEEA. Trimming removed 3 bases from V and 7 bases from J; junction bases left unmatched: 4. The CDR3 nucleotides are TGTGCCAGCAGCTTGGACAGGGGGCTAGGTGGCTACACCTTC. Encoded protein: CASSLDRGLGGYTF.

This clonotype was recorded at least ten times. V and J are TRBV7-6 and TRBJ1-1, with unresolved D. The CDR3 length is 13 residues. Trimming removed 1 base from V and 1 base from J, with 4 bases in between. Germline assignment: CDR1 SGHVS and CDR2 FNYEAQ. The CDR3 region is CASSLGANTEAFF. The CDR3 bases are TGTGCCAGCAGCTTAGGGGCGAACACTGAAGCTTTCTTT. The full variable domain, in which reference TRBV7-6 and TRBJ1-1 provide the parts outside the CDR3, is GAGVSQSPRYKVTKRGQDVALRCDPISGHVSLYWYRQALGQGPEFLTYFNYEAQQDKSGLPNDRFSAERPEGSISTLTIQRTEQRDSAMYRCASSLGANTEAFFGQGTRLTVV.

Only a few counts were recorded for this clonotype. The genes are TRBV19 and TRBJ1-4; D is uncertain. CDR3 length equals 12 residues. Germline V CDR1 and CDR2: LNHDA, SQIVND (reference sequence). Trimming removed 11 bases at V and 8 bases at J, with 15 bases between. The chain's CDR3 is CAPFRRREKLFF. For the CDR3, the DNA is TGTGCCCCCTTTAGGAGGCGGGAAAAACTGTTTTTT.

The CDR3 loop is CASSIGGELFF. The CDR3 nucleotides are TGTGCCAGTAGTATTGGCGGGGAGCTGTTTTTT. This chain joins TRBV19 and TRBJ2-2; D gene unclear. V lost 3 bases, J lost 7 bases, and 3 bases lay in between. The germline V gene has CDR1 LNHDA and CDR2 SQIVND (reference sequence). The CDR3 totals 11 residues.

This clonotype showed up many times. The chain carries TRBV20-1 and TRBJ2-7; D unresolved. V shed 3 bases and J shed 4 bases, with 4 bases lying between them. Germline V gene sequence: CDR1 DFQATT, CDR2 SNEGSKA (reference sequence). The CDR3 has 10 amino acids. DNA for the CDR3: TGCAGTGCTAGGAGGTACGAGCAGTACTTC. It is translated as CSARRYEQYF.

The chain is built from TRBV2 and TRBJ2-7; 8 bases map to TRBD1. Germline V gene data show CDR1 as SNHLY and CDR2 as FYNNEI. CDR3 length: 13 amino acids. J lost 4 bases, V lost 2 bases, and 1 base had no gene match. CDR3 nucleotides: TGTGCCAGCAGTGAACAGGGGGCGTACGAGCAGTACTTC. Amino acid sequence: CASSEQGAYEQYF.

With respect to this clonotype: Germline is not matched at one junction end, which may reflect a read error. The chain employs TRBV2 and TRBJ1-2; D not resolved. CDR1 is SNHLY and CDR2 is FYNNEI in the germline V gene. CDR3 length: 13 residues. CDR3 residues: CASSGRRNFGYTF. The CDR3 DNA is TGTGCCAGCAGTGGGCGGAGAAACTTTGGCTACACCTTC.